Below are 21 T cell receptor beta chains sequenced from a single sample in a study of cytomegalovirus exposure and HLA in healthy donors. PCR employed 60 Vbeta and 13 Jbeta primers. Method: immunoSEQ multiplex PCR; TCRdb's copy keeps in-frame clones and lacks some. The table includes 150,000 to 200,000 clones, approximately 84% detected once. Specimen: PBMCs. The receptors shown here come from a man between 18 and 35 years old in good health and CMV-seronegative.

This chain uses TRBV10-3 with TRBJ2-1, with 9 bases lining up with TRBD1. J lost 7 bases, V lost 10 bases, and 8 bases had no gene match. Germline V gene data show CDR1 as ENHRY and CDR2 as SYGVKD. There are 13 residues in the CDR3. CDR3 DNA: TGTGCCACCTCCGGGACAGGGACGAATGAGCAGTTCTTC. It translates to CATSGTGTNEQFF.

The rearrangement joins TRBV28 to TRBJ2-5; 9 bases agree with TRBD2. After removal of 6 bases from V and 4 bases from J, the junction contained 6 bases not matched to a gene. The CDR3 length is 14 residues. Per germline, CDR1 MDHEN and CDR2 SYDVKM. The CDR3 bases are TGTGCCAGCAGGGCTGGACTAGCGCGAGAGACCCAGTACTTC. Translated: CASRAGLARETQYF.

The chain has TRBV5-4 and TRBJ1-1, with D unclear. Trimming cost V 7 bases and J 11 bases, with 21 bases left between them. The V gene's germline CDR1 is SGHNT and CDR2 YYREEE (reference sequence). This CDR3 is built from 13 residues. CDR3 region: CASGLPGSFRAFF. DNA of the CDR3: TGTGCCAGCGGACTTCCCGGGTCCTTCCGGGCTTTCTTT.

CDR3 residues: CASSISQGYYNEQFF. CDR3 coding DNA: TGTGCCAGCAGTATCTCCCAGGGATATTACAATGAGCAGTTCTTC. The V and J genes are TRBV27 and TRBJ2-1, with D maybe TRBD1 (5 bases). V was pared by 5 bases and J by 4 bases, with 15 bases between. Germline assignment: CDR1 MNHEY and CDR2 SMNVEV (reference sequence). CDR3 size: 15 residues.

The chain has TRBV5-4 and TRBJ1-1; D gene unclear. Trimming took off 4 bases at V and 5 bases at J, with 15 bases between the two ends. Looked up from germline, CDR1 is SGHNT and CDR2 is YYREEE (reference sequence). The CDR3 runs 14 residues. The CDR3 loop is CASSREPLQTEAFF. The DNA of the CDR3 is TGTGCCAGCAGCCGAGAACCACTACAAACTGAAGCTTTCTTT.

The rearrangement uses TRBV6-1 and TRBJ2-7; TRBD1 agrees at 10 bases. Germline lookup yields CDR1 MNHNS and CDR2 SASEGT. The V segment lost 3 bases and the J segment 6 bases; nucleotides outside the gene matches: 2. This CDR3 contains 13 residues. The CDR3 reads CASSEGQGTEQYF. DNA for the CDR3: TGTGCCAGCAGTGAGGGACAGGGGACCGAGCAGTACTTC.

This clone showed up just a few times. The chain joins TRBV27 to TRBJ2-1; tentative D call: TRBD1 (5 bases). Trimming removed 4 bases at V and 1 base at J, with 14 bases between. Germline V CDR1 and CDR2: MNHEY, SMNVEV (reference sequence). CDR3 length: 16 residues. CDR3 nucleotides: TGTGCCAGCAGTTCTCGGACACCGAGTTCCTACAATGAGCAGTTCTTC. Translated, it gives CASSSRTPSSYNEQFF.

This chain links TRBV5-1 with TRBJ2-7; TRBD1 might be the D (5 bases). V lost 4 bases to trimming and J lost 4 bases, with 18 bases between them. The germline V gene has CDR1 SGHRS and CDR2 YFSETQ. There are 15 residues in the CDR3. The CDR3 spells CASSLVVGQSYEQYF. Written as DNA, the CDR3 is TGCGCCAGCAGCCTGGTGGTCGGACAATCTTACGAGCAGTACTTC. The full variable domain, rest sourced from reference TRBV5-1 and TRBJ2-7, is KAGVTQTPRYLIKTRGQQVTLSCSPISGHRSVSWYQQTPGQGLQFLFEYFSETQRNKGNFPGRFSGRQFSNSRSEMNVSTLELGDSALYLCASSLVVGQSYEQYFGPGTRLTVT.

This clone was counted between two and nine times. The genes are TRBV5-1 and TRBJ2-7; tentative D call: TRBD1 (5 bases). Germline V lookup: CDR1 SGHRS, CDR2 YFSETQ. Trimming pared 0 bases from V and 4 bases from J, leaving 5 bases between. CDR3 length equals 12 residues. CDR3 loop: CASSLEGYEQYF. As DNA, the CDR3 is TGCGCCAGCAGCTTGGAGGGGTACGAGCAGTACTTC.

The chain couples TRBV14 to TRBJ2-7; 7 nucleotides agree with TRBD1. This CDR3 is built from 15 residues. Germline V gene data show CDR1 as SGHDN and CDR2 as FVKESK. V lost 0 bases, J lost 3 bases, and 5 bases stayed unmatched. For the CDR3, the DNA is TGTGCCAGCAGCCAAGAGACAGGGAAAATCTACGAGCAGTACTTC. Amino acids: CASSQETGKIYEQYF.

The chain couples TRBV4-2 to TRBJ2-1; no clear D gene. Trimming took off 0 bases at V and 8 bases at J, with 14 bases between the two ends. The V gene's germline CDR1 is LGHNA and CDR2 YNFKEQ. The CDR3 extends over 15 amino acids. CDR3 coding DNA: TGTGCCAGCAGCCAAGATCTAGGTAGTTCCCATGAGCAGTTCTTC. It is translated as CASSQDLGSSHEQFF.

The chain employs TRBV27 and TRBJ2-2, with 8 positions matching TRBD1. From germline, CDR1 is MNHEY and CDR2 SMNVEV (reference sequence). J gave up 1 base and V 1 base, and 11 bases lay outside the gene matches. This CDR3 has 19 amino acids. As DNA, the CDR3 is TGTGCCAGCAGTTTATGGTCCTACCGACAGGGGATGAACACCGGGGAGCTGTTTTTT. It specifies CASSLWSYRQGMNTGELFF.

About this clone itself: Its ends do not fully match the called genes, so a read error is possible. The rearrangement uses TRBV7-7 and TRBJ2-7, with 8 bases matching TRBD1. The CDR3 spans 14 residues. Germline V gene sequence: CDR1 SSHAT, CDR2 FNYEAQ (reference sequence). This CDR3 reads CASSPGTGNYEQYF. DNA for the CDR3: TGTGCTAGCAGCCCCGGGACAGGCAACTACGAGCAGTACTTC.

The chain joins TRBV27 to TRBJ2-7, with unresolved D. Trimming left V 4 bases short and J 3 bases short, with 4 bases between. CDR3 length: 11 residues. CDR1 and CDR2 (germline): MNHEY, SMNVEV (reference sequence). CDR3 residues: CASSSCYEQYF. The DNA for the CDR3 is TGTGCCAGCAGTTCCTGCTACGAGCAGTACTTC.

The chain links TRBV13 to TRBJ1-2, with D hard to call. Trimming cost V 3 bases and J 8 bases, with 13 bases left between them. Per germline, CDR1 PRHDT and CDR2 FYEKMQ (reference sequence). CDR3 length: 13 amino acids. DNA for the CDR3: TGTGCCAGCAGCTTCGGGAGCGTCCGCGGCTACACCTTC. It codes for CASSFGSVRGYTF. The whole variable domain, filled in from reference TRBV13 and TRBJ1-2, reads AAGVIQSPRHLIKEKRETATLKCYPIPRHDTVYWYQQGPGQDPQFLISFYEKMQSDKGSIPDRFSAQQFSDYHSELNMSSLELGDSALYFCASSFGSVRGYTFGSGTRLTVV.

The chain links TRBV5-1 to TRBJ1-2; D may be TRBD1 (6 bases). Trimming removed 0 bases at V and 8 bases at J, with 11 bases between. Looked up from germline, CDR1 is SGHRS and CDR2 is YFSETQ. The CDR3 spans 13 residues. CDR3 DNA sequence: TGCGCCAGCAGCTTGGATGGGGGCCACGGCTACACCTTC. Residues: CASSLDGGHGYTF.

This clone was recorded a few times. This chain joins TRBV7-2 and TRBJ2-6; TRBD1 aligns across 11 bases. Germline assignment: CDR1 SGHTA and CDR2 FQGNSA. This CDR3 has 19 residues. Germline trimming cut 2 bases from V and 3 bases from J; bases unmatched to any gene: 9. CDR3 region: CASSLLAGTGGFGANVLTF. DNA for the CDR3: TGTGCCAGCAGCTTATTAGCAGGGACAGGGGGGTTTGGGGCCAACGTCCTGACTTTC.

The J gene is TRBJ2-5, the V gene TRBV5-4, with 10 bases aligning to TRBD2. The CDR3 is 15 amino acids. After removal of 1 base from V and 5 bases from J, the junction contained 5 bases not matched to a gene. Per germline, CDR1 SGHNT and CDR2 YYREEE (reference sequence). CDR3 in amino acids: CASSLPSGRTETQYF. The DNA of the CDR3 is TGTGCCAGCAGCTTGCCTAGCGGGAGAACCGAGACCCAGTACTTC.

This chain links TRBV6-5 with TRBJ1-5; D might be TRBD1 (5 bases). The CDR3 spans 14 residues. Germline V gives CDR1 MNHEY, CDR2 SVGAGI. With 0 bases removed from V and 4 bases from J, the gap between germline ends came to 7 bases. The CDR3: CASSYSGPNQPQHF. The CDR3 nucleotides are TGTGCCAGCAGTTACTCGGGGCCTAATCAGCCCCAGCATTTT.

The chain recombines TRBV7-8 with TRBJ1-2, with D perhaps TRBD1 (6 bases). Germline V gene data show CDR1 as SGHVS and CDR2 as FQNEAQ. CDR3 length equals 18 residues. V was pared by 1 base and J by 7 bases, with 25 bases between. DNA of the CDR3: TGTGCCAGCAGCTTAGTGGGGCGGAGCCTGACCTTAGGGGGTGGCTACACCTTC. It specifies CASSLVGRSLTLGGGYTF. The full variable domain, in which reference TRBV7-8 and TRBJ1-2 provide the parts outside the CDR3, is GAGVSQSPRYKVAKRGQDVALRCDPISGHVSLFWYQQALGQGPEFLTYFQNEAQLDKSGLPSDRFFAERPEGSVSTLKIQRTQQEDSAVYLCASSLVGRSLTLGGGYTFGSGTRLTVV.

V usage is TRBV19 and J usage is TRBJ2-3, with 9 positions matching TRBD1. The germline V gene encodes CDR1 LNHDA and CDR2 SQIVND (reference sequence). V shed 4 bases, J shed 8 bases, and the junction held 10 bases outside the gene matches. This CDR3 contains 15 residues. DNA of the CDR3: TGTGCCAGTAGTACGGACAGGGGCACGCGGGCTACGCAGTATTTT. Translation: CASSTDRGTRATQYF.